The sequence of this T cell receptor (beta chain) was determined in a study of shared clonotypes between healthy human individuals. The V gene's germline CDR1 is SSHAT and CDR2 FNYEAQ (reference sequence). The CDR3 spans 16 residues. A remark on this clone: At one end, the junction sequence differs from germline, possibly due to a read error.

The repertoire was sequenced with immunoSEQ multiplex PCR; TCRdb's copy has only in-frame clones and lacks some. This sample has about 450,000 clones, with 79% found just once. The sequence was collected from a woman aged 40 to 49 in good health. Some clones in this sample may be carry-over from other donors' samples. The chain employs TRBV7-7 and TRBJ2-5, with D uncertain. The sequenced material came from PBMCs. The CDR3 DNA reads TGTGCTAGCAGCTTTGTAGAATCCGGTGAACAAGAGACCCAGTACTTC. Translated: CASSFVESGEQETQYF.